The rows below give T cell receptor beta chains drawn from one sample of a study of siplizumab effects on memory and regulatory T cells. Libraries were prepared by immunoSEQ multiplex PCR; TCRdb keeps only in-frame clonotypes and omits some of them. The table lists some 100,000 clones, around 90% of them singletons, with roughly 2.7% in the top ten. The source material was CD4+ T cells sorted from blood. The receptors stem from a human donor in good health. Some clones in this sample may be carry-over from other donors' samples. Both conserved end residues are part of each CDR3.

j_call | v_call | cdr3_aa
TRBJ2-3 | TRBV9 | CASSVDTTQYF
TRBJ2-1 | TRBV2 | CASSELANRISSYNEQFF
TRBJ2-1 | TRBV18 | CASSPLFRERWYEQFF
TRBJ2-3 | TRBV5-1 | CASSHVIGGSTDTQYF
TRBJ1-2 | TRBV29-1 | CSGGGSSTYGYTF
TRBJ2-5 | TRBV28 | CASSLPQGKETQYF
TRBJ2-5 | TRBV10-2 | CASRRTSGRSSQETQYF
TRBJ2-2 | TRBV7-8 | CASSLVSANTGELFF
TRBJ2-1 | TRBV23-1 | CASRPRENNEQFF
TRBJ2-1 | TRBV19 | CASSSRGLAGVNEQFF
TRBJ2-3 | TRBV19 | CASREGGSGTDTQYF
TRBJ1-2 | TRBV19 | CASSIGTLPNYGYTF
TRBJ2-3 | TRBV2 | CASKSDTGGLWRGTDTQYF
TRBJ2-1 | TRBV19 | CASSTGLAGGISYNEQFF
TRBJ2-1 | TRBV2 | CASSTGKAYNEQFF
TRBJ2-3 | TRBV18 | CASSTGTDTQYF
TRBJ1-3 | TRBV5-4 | CASSLSTSGNTIYF
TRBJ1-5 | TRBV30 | CAWQDPGTVSQPQHF
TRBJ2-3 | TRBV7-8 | CASSLVRASGAGTQYF
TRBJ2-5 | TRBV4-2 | CASSQGGLAGQETQYF
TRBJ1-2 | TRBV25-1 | CASSALPTYHGYTF
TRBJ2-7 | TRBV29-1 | CSVSSLPSGAGEQYF
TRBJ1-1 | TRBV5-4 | CASSLKGPTEAFF
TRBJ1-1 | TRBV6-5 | CASSRQMNTEAFF
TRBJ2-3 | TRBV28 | CASRSGGLGTDTQYF
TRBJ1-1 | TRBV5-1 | CASSPEGPGNTEAFF
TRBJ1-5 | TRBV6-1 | CASSEVQPQHF
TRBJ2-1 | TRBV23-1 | CASSQSMREDSSYNEQFF
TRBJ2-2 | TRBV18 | CASSPPLAFTGELFF
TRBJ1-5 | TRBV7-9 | CASSLSSQPQHF
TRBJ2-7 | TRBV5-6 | CASSSGRRDEQYF
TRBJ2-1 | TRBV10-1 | CASSDGSPNNEQFF
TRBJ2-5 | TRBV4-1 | CASSQGSGKLLETQYF
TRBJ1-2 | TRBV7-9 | CASSFYLGQTTRGYTF
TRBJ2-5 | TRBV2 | CASRPFNMDRRSRKTQYF
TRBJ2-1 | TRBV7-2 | CASSHNYNEQFF
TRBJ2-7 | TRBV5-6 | CASSLAASGSVLVQYF
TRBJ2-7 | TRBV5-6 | CASSLGRDGTYEQYF
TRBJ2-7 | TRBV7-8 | CASSPYKNSYEQYF
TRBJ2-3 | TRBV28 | CASSLPFLDTQYF
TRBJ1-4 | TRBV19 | CASSKWLGSSHEKLFF
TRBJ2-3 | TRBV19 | CASSNSGRTDTQYF
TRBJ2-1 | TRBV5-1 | CASSLWGDRGASYNEQFF
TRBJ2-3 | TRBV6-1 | CASSMDGPSTDTQYF
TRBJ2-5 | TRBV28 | CASSDRGGRGEPEETQYF
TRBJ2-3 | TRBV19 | CASSRRQQGRATPSTDTQYF